This paragraph reports one TCR beta chain. This specimen comes from a study of blood T cell repertoires in COVID-19. Whole-study context: Sample material is recorded as cDNA or gDNA derived from T cells, B-cell-depleted T cells, or PBMCs.

Data came from immunoSEQ multiplex PCR; TCRdb stores just in-frame clones and leaves some out. This sample has roughly 260,000 clones, with around nine tenths found just once. CDR3 length: 13 residues. Germline V lookup: CDR1 SQVTM, CDR2 ANQGSEA. The junction had 3 bases not matched to a gene; V was cut back by 7 bases and J by 0 bases. This clonotype originated in a man aged 35 to 55 who had recovered from COVID-19. The sequencing input was peripheral blood. This rearrangement joins TRBV29-1 to TRBJ1-1; 9 nucleotides agree with TRBD1. The CDR3 loop is CSEYRGLNTEAFF. CDR3 DNA sequence: TGCAGCGAGTACAGGGGGCTGAACACTGAAGCTTTCTTT.